This TCR beta chain was profiled in a study of cytomegalovirus exposure and HLA in healthy donors. Study information: Earlier work reported 110 million or so unique TCR beta sequences from 170 million or so T cells. Broader study findings: In a later analysis, DRB1 alleles had the most associated TCRs; HLA-C alleles the fewest. Prior analysis indicated that the majority of TCR beta V segments exhibited productivity approximately 90% or approximately 30% of the time. Among TCR beta chains, those listed as cytomegalovirus-associated numbered more than 150.

With regard to this clone: Its antigen remains unidentified.

CDR3 length equals 14 residues. From germline, CDR1 is SGHRS and CDR2 YFSETQ. V lost 2 bases to trimming and J lost 4 bases, with 11 bases between them. PCR primers comprised 60 Vbeta and 13 Jbeta primers. Some clones are missing from TCRdb's copy, which holds only in-frame ones; the method was immunoSEQ multiplex PCR. The sample table includes some 67,000 clones. The chain is built from TRBV5-1 and TRBJ2-3; perhaps TRBD2 as D (6 bases). Sequencing was performed on PBMCs. The receptor's source is a woman between 25 and 40 years old in good health and CMV-seronegative. The CDR3 sequence is CASSFGGPSDTQYF. CDR3 sequence (DNA): TGCGCCAGCAGCTTCGGAGGGCCCTCAGATACGCAGTATTTT.